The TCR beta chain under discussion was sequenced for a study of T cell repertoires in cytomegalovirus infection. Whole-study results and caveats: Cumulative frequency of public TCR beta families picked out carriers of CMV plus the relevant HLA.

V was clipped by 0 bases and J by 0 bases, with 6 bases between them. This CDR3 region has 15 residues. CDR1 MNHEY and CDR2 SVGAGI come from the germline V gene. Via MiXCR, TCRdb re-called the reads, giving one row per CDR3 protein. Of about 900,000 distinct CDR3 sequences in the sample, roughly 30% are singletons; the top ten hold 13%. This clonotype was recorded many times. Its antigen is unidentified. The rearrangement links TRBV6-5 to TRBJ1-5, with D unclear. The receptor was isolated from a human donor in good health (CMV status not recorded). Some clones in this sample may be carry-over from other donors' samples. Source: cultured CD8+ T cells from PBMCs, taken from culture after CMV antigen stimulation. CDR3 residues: CASSYSYDSNQPQHF. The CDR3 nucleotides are TGTGCCAGCAGTTACTCATACGATAGCAATCAGCCCCAGCATTTT.